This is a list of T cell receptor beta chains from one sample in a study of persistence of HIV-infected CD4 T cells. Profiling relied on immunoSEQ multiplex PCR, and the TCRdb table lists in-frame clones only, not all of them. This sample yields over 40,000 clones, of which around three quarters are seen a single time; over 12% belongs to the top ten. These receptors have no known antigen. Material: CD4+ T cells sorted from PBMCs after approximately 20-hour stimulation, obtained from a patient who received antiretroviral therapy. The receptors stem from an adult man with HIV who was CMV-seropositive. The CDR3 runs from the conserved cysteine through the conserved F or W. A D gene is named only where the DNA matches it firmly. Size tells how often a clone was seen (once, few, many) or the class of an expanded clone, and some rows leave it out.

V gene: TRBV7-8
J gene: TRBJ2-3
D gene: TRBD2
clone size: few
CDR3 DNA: TGTGCCAGCAGCCATCTCCCCTTTAGCGGGGATTCAGATACGCAGTATTTT
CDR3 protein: CASSHLPFSGDSDTQYF

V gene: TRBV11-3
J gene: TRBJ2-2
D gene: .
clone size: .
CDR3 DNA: TGTGCCAGCAGCTACGAACAGGGCACCGGGGAGCTGTTTTTT
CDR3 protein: CASSYEQGTGELFF

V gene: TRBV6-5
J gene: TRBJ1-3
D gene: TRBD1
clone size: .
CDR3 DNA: TGTGCCAGCAGTACGGACAGGGGAGCTGGAAACACCATATATTTT
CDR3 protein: CASSTDRGAGNTIYF

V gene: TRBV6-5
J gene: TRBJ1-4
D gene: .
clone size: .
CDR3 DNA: TGTGCCAGCAGGACAAGACGGGGTGAAAAACTGTTTTTT
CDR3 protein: CASRTRRGEKLFF

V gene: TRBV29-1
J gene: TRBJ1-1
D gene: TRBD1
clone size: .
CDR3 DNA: TGCAGCGGCCTGGGACAGGGTACATTTAAAGCTTTCTTT
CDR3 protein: CSGLGQGTFKAFF

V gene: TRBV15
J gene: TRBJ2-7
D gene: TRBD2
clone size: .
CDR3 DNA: TGTGCCACCAGCAGAGAGAGCGGGGGCCACTACGAGCAGTACTTC
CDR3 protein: CATSRESGGHYEQYF

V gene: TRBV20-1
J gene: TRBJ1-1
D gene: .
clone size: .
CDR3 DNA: TGCAGTGCTAGAATGACCACTGAAGCTTTCTTT
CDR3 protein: CSARMTTEAFF

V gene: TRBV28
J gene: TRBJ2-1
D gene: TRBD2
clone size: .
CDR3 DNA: TGTGCCAGCTGGGGTAGCGGGAGAGGTCGCGACAATGAGCAGTTCTTC
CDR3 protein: CASWGSGRGRDNEQFF

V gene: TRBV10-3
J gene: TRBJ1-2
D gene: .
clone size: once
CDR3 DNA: TGTGCCATCAGTGAGTCGCGAGTTTGGGGCTACACCTTC
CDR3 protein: CAISESRVWGYTF

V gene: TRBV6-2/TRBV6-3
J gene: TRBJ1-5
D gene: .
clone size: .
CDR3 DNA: TGTGCCAGCAGTCAAGGGTTGGGCAATCAGCCCCAGCATTTT
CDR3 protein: CASSQGLGNQPQHF

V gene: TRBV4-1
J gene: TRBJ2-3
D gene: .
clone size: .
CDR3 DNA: TGCGCCAGCAGCCAGGGATGGACAGATACGCAGTATTTT
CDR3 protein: CASSQGWTDTQYF

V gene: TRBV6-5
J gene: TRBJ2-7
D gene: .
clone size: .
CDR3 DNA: TGTGCCAGCAACAGAGCATACTACGAGCAGTACTTC
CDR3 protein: CASNRAYYEQYF

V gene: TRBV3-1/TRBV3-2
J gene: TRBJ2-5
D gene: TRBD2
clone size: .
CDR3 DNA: TGTGCCAGCAGCCCCCGGGGGGGGGTCGAGACCCAGTACTTC
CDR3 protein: CASSPRGGVETQYF

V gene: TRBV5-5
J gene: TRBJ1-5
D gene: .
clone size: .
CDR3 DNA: TGTGCCAGCAGCTCCGTGGGTGATGTGTCCAATCAGCCCCAGCATTTT
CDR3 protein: CASSSVGDVSNQPQHF

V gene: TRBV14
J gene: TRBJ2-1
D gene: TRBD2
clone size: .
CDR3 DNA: TGTGCCAGCAGCCCTGGGACTAGCGGGATTAAGAATGAGCAGTTCTTC
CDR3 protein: CASSPGTSGIKNEQFF

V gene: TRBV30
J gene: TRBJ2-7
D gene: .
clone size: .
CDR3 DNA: TGTGCCCTTCACAGGGGGACTAGCTACGAGCAGTACTTC
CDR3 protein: CALHRGTSYEQYF

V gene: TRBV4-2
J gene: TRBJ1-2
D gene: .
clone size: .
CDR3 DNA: TGTGCCAGCAGCCAAGAAGGGCATTCTAACTATGGCTACACCTTC
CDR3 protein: CASSQEGHSNYGYTF

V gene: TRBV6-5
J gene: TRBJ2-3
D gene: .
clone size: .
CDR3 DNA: TGTGCCAGCAGAGGGGGTATCCGGCGAGCGCAGTATTTT
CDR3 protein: CASRGGIRRAQYF

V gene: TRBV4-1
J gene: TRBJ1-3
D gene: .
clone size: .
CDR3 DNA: TGCGCCAGCAGCGCGGGGGGGGCGGGCTCTGGAAACACCATATATTTT
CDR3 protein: CASSAGGAGSGNTIYF

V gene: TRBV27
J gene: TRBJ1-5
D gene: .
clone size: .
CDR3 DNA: TGTGCCAGCCACAGGGTTGGTCAGCCCCAGCATTTT
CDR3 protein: CASHRVGQPQHF

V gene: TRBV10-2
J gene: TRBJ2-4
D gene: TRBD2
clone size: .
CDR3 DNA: TGCGCCAGCAGTGACCTAGCGGGGCTAGCCAAAAACATTCAGTACTTC
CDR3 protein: CASSDLAGLAKNIQYF

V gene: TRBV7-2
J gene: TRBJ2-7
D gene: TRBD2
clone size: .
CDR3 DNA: TGTGCCAGCAGCGATCGACTAGCGGGGGATTACGAGCAGTACTTC
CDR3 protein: CASSDRLAGDYEQYF

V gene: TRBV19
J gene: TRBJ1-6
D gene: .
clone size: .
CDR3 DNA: TGTGCCAGTAGTATTCGGGAGAGGGGTTCACCCCTCCACTTT
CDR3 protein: CASSIRERGSPLHF

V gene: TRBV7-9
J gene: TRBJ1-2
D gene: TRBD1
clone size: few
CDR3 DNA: TGTGCCAGCAGCTTAGGGCTCCGGACAGGGGACTATGGCTACACCTTC
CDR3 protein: CASSLGLRTGDYGYTF

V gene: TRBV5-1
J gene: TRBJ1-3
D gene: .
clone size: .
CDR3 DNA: TGCGCCAGCAGCCCCAACGTCGGTGGAAACACCATATATTTT
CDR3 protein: CASSPNVGGNTIYF

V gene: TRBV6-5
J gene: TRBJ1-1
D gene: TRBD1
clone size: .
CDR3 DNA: TGTGCCAGCAGCAGACAGGGGGCGCGAACTGAAGCTTTCTTT
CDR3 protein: CASSRQGARTEAFF

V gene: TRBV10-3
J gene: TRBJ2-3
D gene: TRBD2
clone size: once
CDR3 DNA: TGTGCCATCAGTGACGGGACTAGAAGCACAGATACGCAGTATTTT
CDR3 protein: CAISDGTRSTDTQYF

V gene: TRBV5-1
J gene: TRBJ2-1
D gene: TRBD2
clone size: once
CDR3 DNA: TGCGCCAGCAGCTTGCAACCGGGACTAGCGGTCGGCAATGAGCAGTTCTTC
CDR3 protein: CASSLQPGLAVGNEQFF

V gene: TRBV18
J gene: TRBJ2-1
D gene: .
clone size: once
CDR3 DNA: TGTGCCAGCTCACCAACGGGCGGTGGTAACTCCTACAATGAGCAGTTCTTC
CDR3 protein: CASSPTGGGNSYNEQFF

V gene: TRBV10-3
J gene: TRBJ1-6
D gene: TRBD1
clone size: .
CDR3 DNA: TGTGCCATCAGTGGGCAGGGGGATAATTCACCCCTCCACTTT
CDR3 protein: CAISGQGDNSPLHF

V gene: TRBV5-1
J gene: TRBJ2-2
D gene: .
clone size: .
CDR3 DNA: TGCGCCAGCAGCGAGATTGGCACCGGGGAGCTGTTTTTT
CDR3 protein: CASSEIGTGELFF

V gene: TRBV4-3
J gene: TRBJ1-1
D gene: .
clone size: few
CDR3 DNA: TGCGCCAGCAGCCAAGAGGGGAACAGGCCCGCCACCTTT
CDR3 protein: CASSQEGNRPATF

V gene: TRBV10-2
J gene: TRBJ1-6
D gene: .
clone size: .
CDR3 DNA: TGCGCCAGCAGCGTTCTGGGGGGGCGCGGTTCACCCCTCCACTTT
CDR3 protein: CASSVLGGRGSPLHF

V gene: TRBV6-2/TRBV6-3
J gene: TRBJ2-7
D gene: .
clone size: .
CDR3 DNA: TGTGCCAGCAGTTTAACTTTATCACAGAGCGAGCAGTACTTC
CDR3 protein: CASSLTLSQSEQYF

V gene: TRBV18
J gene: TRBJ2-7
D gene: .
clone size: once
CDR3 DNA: TGTGCCAGCTCACCCTTCCGAATGTACGAGCAGTACTTC
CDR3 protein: CASSPFRMYEQYF

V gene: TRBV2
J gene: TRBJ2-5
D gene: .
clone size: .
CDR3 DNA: TGTGCCAGCAGTGTCGGTCCGGACGGTGAGACCCAGTACTTC
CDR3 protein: CASSVGPDGETQYF

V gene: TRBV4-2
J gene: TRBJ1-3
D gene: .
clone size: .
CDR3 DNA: TGTGCCAGCAGCCAAGAAAGGGGGTCTGGAAACACCATATATTTT
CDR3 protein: CASSQERGSGNTIYF

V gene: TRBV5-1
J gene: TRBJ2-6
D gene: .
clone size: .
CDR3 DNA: TGCGCCAGCAGCTTGTACCGGCCTGGGGCCAACGTCCTGACTTTC
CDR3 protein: CASSLYRPGANVLTF

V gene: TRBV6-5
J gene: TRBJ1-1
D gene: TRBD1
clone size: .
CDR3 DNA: TGTGCCAGCAGTTACCCAGATAGACAGGGGAGAACTTTCTTT
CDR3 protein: CASSYPDRQGRTFF

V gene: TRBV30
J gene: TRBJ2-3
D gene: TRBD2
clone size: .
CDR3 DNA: TGTGCCTGGAGTGTATCACTAGCGGGGGGGGAAGATACGCAGTATTTT
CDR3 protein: CAWSVSLAGGEDTQYF

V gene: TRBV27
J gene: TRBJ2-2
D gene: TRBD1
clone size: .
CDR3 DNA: TGTGCCAGCAGTCAATCCGGACAGGGGAGGACCGGGGAGCTGTTTTTT
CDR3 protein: CASSQSGQGRTGELFF

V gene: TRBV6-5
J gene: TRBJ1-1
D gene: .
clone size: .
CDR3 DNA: TGTGCCAGCAGTTACGAGGTTAGGGTCACTGAAGCTTTCTTT
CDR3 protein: CASSYEVRVTEAFF

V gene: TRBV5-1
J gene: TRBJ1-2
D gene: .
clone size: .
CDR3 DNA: TGCGCCAGCAGCCCGGGAGGGGCCCATGGCTACACCTTC
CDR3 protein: CASSPGGAHGYTF

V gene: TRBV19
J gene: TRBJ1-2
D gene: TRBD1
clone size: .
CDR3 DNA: TGTGCCAGTAGCCAAACGCCGATACAGGGGACTAACTATGGCTACACCTTC
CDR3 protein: CASSQTPIQGTNYGYTF

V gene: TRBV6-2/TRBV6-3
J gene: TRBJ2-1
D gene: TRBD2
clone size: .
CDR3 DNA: TGTGCCAGCACCCCGACTAGCGGGAACTCCTACAATGAGCAGTTCTTC
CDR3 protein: CASTPTSGNSYNEQFF

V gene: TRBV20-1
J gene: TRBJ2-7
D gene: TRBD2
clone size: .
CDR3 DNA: TGCAGTGCTAGTTTGGCGGGAGGTGAACGCTACGAGCAGTACTTC
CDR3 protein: CSASLAGGERYEQYF

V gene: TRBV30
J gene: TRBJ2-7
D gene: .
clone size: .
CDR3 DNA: TGTGCCTGGAGCAGACGCTACGAGCAGTACTTC
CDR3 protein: CAWSRRYEQYF

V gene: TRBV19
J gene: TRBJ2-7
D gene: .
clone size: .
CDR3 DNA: TGTGCCAGTAGTATAACAGGCTCCTACGAGCAGTACTTC
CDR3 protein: CASSITGSYEQYF

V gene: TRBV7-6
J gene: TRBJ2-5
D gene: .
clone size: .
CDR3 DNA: TGTGCCAGCAGCTTAGCTCCAACAGGGCAAGAGACCCAGTACTTC
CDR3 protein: CASSLAPTGQETQYF

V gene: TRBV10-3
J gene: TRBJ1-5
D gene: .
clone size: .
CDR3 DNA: TGTGCCTCCGGGGGGCAGACCAATCAGCCCCAGCATTTT
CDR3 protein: CASGGQTNQPQHF

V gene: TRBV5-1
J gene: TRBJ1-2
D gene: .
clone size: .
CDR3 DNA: TGCGCCAGCAGCCTGGACAGACCGGCTCCGGGGGGCTACACCTTC
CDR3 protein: CASSLDRPAPGGYTF